The 5 T cell receptor beta chains reported below all come from one sample, sequenced in a study of T cell repertoires in cytomegalovirus infection. These receptors are not linked to any known antigen. TCRdb reanalysed the reads using MiXCR and keeps one entry per CDR3 protein. Of 250,000 to 300,000 distinct CDR3 sequences in the sample, around 20% were seen once. The sequencing used cultured PBMCs, collected from culture after CMV antigen stimulation. The origin of the receptors is a human donor in good health (CMV status not recorded). Some clones in this sample may be carry-over from other donors' samples.

This clonotype has a handful of counts. V is TRBV9 and J is TRBJ1-3; weak D call: TRBD1 (5 bases). This CDR3 has 16 residues. V lost 3 bases and J lost 2, with 15 bases in between. CDR1 is SGDLS and CDR2 is YYNGEE in the germline V gene. The CDR3 region is CASSAVQGSAGNTIYF. The CDR3 nucleotides read TGTGCCAGCAGCGCAGTCCAGGGATCGGCTGGAAACACCATATATTTT.

CDR3 protein: CASSPAEGAGTYNEQFF. CDR3 coding DNA: TGTGCCAGCTCACCGGCAGAAGGAGCAGGCACCTACAATGAGCAGTTCTTC. This rearrangement joins TRBV18 to TRBJ2-1, with D hard to call. Per germline, CDR1 KGHSH and CDR2 LQKENI. The length of the CDR3 is 17 residues. Trimming shortened V by 3 bases and J by 2 bases, and 17 bases separated the two germline ends.

This clonotype was counted many times. The chain joins TRBV7-6 to TRBJ2-7; D may be TRBD2 (6 bases). The length of the CDR3 is 16 residues. V shed 5 bases and J shed 6 bases, with 23 bases lying between them. Germline V gives CDR1 SGHVS, CDR2 FNYEAQ. CDR3 coding DNA: TGTGCCAGCAGCCCCCGGGGGATACCGGGAGCCTCCGAGCAGTACTTC. It encodes CASSPRGIPGASEQYF. Full variable domain (rest looked up from reference TRBV7-6 and TRBJ2-7): GAGVSQSPRYKVTKRGQDVALRCDPISGHVSLYWYRQALGQGPEFLTYFNYEAQQDKSGLPNDRFSAERPEGSISTLTIQRTEQRDSAMYRCASSPRGIPGASEQYFGPGTRLTVT.

This clonotype has a handful of counts. The chain recombines TRBV28 with TRBJ2-2; D remains ambiguous. The CDR3 has 14 amino acids. Germline loops: CDR1 MDHEN, CDR2 SYDVKM. V was cut by 7 bases and J by 2 bases, with 11 bases left in between. The CDR3 region is CASTIEPNTGELFF. The DNA of the CDR3 is TGTGCCAGCACTATCGAGCCTAACACCGGGGAGCTGTTTTTT.

To note about this clonotype: Germline is not matched at one junction end, which may reflect a read error. V gene TRBV19 combines with J gene TRBJ2-5, with D perhaps TRBD2 (6 bases). The CDR3 is made up of 13 amino acids. CDR1 LNHDA and CDR2 SQIVND come from the germline V gene (reference sequence). The CDR3 protein is CTSSMGGPETQYF. The CDR3 DNA reads TGTACCAGTAGTATGGGGGGTCCGGAGACCCAGTACTTC.